This TCR beta chain was recorded in a study of patients and donors after allogeneic stem cell transplantation (dated by TCRdb to 2018 to 2021). There are a few counts of this clonotype. Its antigen is unknown. Base qualities are not at hand, and no much larger clone is one base apart. Libraries were constructed by RT-PCR. Sequencing was carried out with a NextSeq 550. Through fastp at Q25 and MiXCR, TCRdb rebuilt clones from the public reads, retaining in-frame beta chains. Duplicate CDR3 protein sequences are folded into a single record with the most common DNA and genes. For this sample the table gives 900,000 to 1,000,000 distinct CDR3 sequences, of which about a sixth were detected only once. Around 6% of the sample is taken by the ten largest. The germline V gene encodes CDR1 SGDLS and CDR2 YYNGEE. Trimming at the junction amounts to 0 bases on V and 3 bases on J, and the germline ends lie 12 bases apart. The CDR3 goes from the cysteine to the phenylalanine over 15 residues. Only the CDR3 DNA stays, 45 bases, in frame from base 1.

This sequence originates from a human donor who was either an allogeneic HSCT recipient or a stem cell or donor lymphocyte infusion donor (not recorded which). It is not recorded whose cells these are; they may come from a transplant donor. Source material: blood, either unsorted or a sorted T cell fraction (not recorded which). Recombination connected TRBV9 to TRBJ1-1, with a tentative D gene TRBD1 over 6 matching bases. The encoded CDR3 is CASSVEQGYDTEAFF. The nucleotides are TGTGCCAGCAGCGTAGAACAGGGATATGACACTGAAGCTTTCTTT. The entire variable domain, with the stretches around the CDR3 drawn from the reference TRBV9 and TRBJ1-1 proteins, is DSGVTQTPKHLITATGQRVTLRCSPRSGDLSVYWYQQSLDQGLQFLIQYYNGEERAKGNILERFSAQQFPDLHSELNLSSLELGDSALYFCASSVEQGYDTEAFFGQGTRLTVV.